This T cell receptor beta chain is from a study of PD-L1 blockade in urothelial cancer. Study-level information: The study recovered a median of roughly 150,000 T cells per blood sample.

TCRdb's copy holds only in-frame clones and misses some; the assay was immunoSEQ multiplex PCR. Of about 110,000 clones in the sample, roughly 90% were seen once. This clone occurred once. Its antigen is still unknown. Time point described: peripheral blood 6 weeks after treatment start. Study-level findings and limits: Those with durable benefit had larger increases in tumor-associated blood clones at 3 weeks.

The origin of this receptor is a man in his fifties or sixties with urothelial cancer. This material consisted of PBMCs, taken around atezolizumab (anti-PD-L1) treatment.

This chain's CDR3 is CASSDLYRYTEAFF. DNA of the CDR3: TGTGCCAGCAGTGACCTATACAGGTACACTGAAGCTTTCTTT. This chain uses TRBV6-1 with TRBJ1-1, with D maybe TRBD1 (5 bases). CDR3 length equals 14 residues. V gave up 3 bases and J gave up 3 bases, with 11 bases separating them. Germline assignment: CDR1 MNHNS and CDR2 SASEGT.